These 16 T cell receptor beta chains share one sample of origin, sequenced in a study of blood T cell repertoires in COVID-19 (TCRdb year 2020). The protocol used for the library was the immunoSEQ multiplex PCR assay. In TCRdb, the immuneACCESS table is reduced to in-frame sequences with V and J assigned. These tables do not hold every clone; where another copy was compared, an unresolved V gene accounts for under half, and the others remain unexplained. This sample holds 210,000 or so clones; over 75% were observed only once. Approximately 2.9% of the sample lies in the top ten. Specimen: peripheral blood. The receptors here all came from a woman aged 80 or older with active or convalescent COVID-19.

This sequence joins TRBV5-1 and TRBJ1-1; D gene uncertain. V lost 5 bases, J lost 1 base, and 12 bases lay in between. Germline V lookup: CDR1 SGHRS, CDR2 YFSETQ. The CDR3 loop spans 14 amino acids. The CDR3 is CASRWTRANTEAFF. The CDR3, as DNA: TGCGCCAGCAGGTGGACGAGGGCGAACACTGAAGCTTTCTTT.

The chain carries TRBV7-9 and TRBJ2-2, with 8 positions matching TRBD2. The CDR3 length is 18 residues. V shed 5 bases and J 2 bases; nucleotides not matched to a gene: 13. CDR1 is SEHNR, CDR2 FQNEAQ, per germline (reference sequence). The DNA of the CDR3 is TGTGCCAGCAGCACCCCCGCTCCGGGACTAGTAAACACCGGGGAGCTGTTTTTT. Translated, it gives CASSTPAPGLVNTGELFF.

This chain's CDR3 is CAWRKTGRYSPLHF. The CDR3, as DNA: TGTGCCTGGAGGAAGACAGGGAGATATTCACCCCTCCACTTT. The rearrangement uses TRBV30 and TRBJ1-6; 7 bases agree with TRBD1. This CDR3 is 14 amino acids long. V lost 3 bases, J lost 8 bases, and 7 bases stayed unmatched. The germline V gene encodes CDR1 GTSNPN and CDR2 SVGIG (reference sequence).

The rearrangement joins TRBV7-6 to TRBJ2-2, with 9 nucleotides matching TRBD1. The germline V gene has CDR1 SGHVS and CDR2 FNYEAQ. J lost 4 bases, V lost 0 bases, and 3 bases had no gene match. The CDR3 extends over 16 amino acids. Here the CDR3 DNA reads TGTGCCAGCAGCTTAGCACCACAGGGGGCCACCGGGGAGCTGTTTTTT. Amino acid sequence: CASSLAPQGATGELFF.

The CDR3: CASSSGSPGNEQFF. The CDR3 bases are TGCGCCAGCAGCTCGGGTAGTCCTGGCAATGAGCAGTTCTTC. The chain links TRBV5-1 to TRBJ2-1; unclear D gene. This CDR3 is 14 amino acids long. CDR1 is SGHRS, CDR2 YFSETQ, per germline. Trimming removed 3 bases at V and 6 bases at J, with 13 bases between.

CDR3 nucleotide sequence: TGTGCCAGCTCTACCAACCAGGGATCTTGGACCGGGGAGCTGTTTTTT. It specifies CASSTNQGSWTGELFF. The J gene is TRBJ2-2, the V gene TRBV18, with D perhaps TRBD1 (5 bases). In germline, CDR1 is KGHSH, CDR2 LQKENI. The CDR3 sequence is 16 residues long. Trimming pared 6 bases from V and 5 bases from J, leaving 19 bases between. Filled out from reference TRBV18 and TRBJ2-2, the complete variable domain reads NAGVMQNPRHLVRRRGQEARLRCSPMKGHSHVYWYRQLPEEGLKFMVYLQKENIIDESGMPKERFSAEFPKEGPSILRIQQVVRGDSAAYFCASSTNQGSWTGELFFGEGSRLTVL.

The gene calls are TRBV6-2 or TRBV6-3 and TRBJ1-1; D possibly corresponds to TRBD1 (5 bases). The CDR3 runs to 14 residues. The germline V gene encodes CDR1 MNHEY and CDR2 SVGEGT. V was pared by 5 bases and J by 4 bases, with 14 bases between. CDR3 sequence reads: CASSHGQGSTEAFF. The CDR3 DNA follows: TGTGCCAGCAGTCACGGGCAGGGCAGCACTGAAGCTTTCTTT.

This sequence joins TRBV23-1 and TRBJ2-5; D possibly corresponds to TRBD1 (6 bases). TRBV23-1 is marked as an open reading frame, function uncertain. V dropped 8 bases and J dropped 3 bases, with 13 bases sitting between them. The CDR3 totals 13 residues. This chain's CDR3 is CASPGDGEETQYF. In DNA, the CDR3 is TGCGCCAGCCCAGGGGACGGGGAAGAGACCCAGTACTTC.

This clone came up a few times. This rearrangement joins TRBV5-6 to TRBJ2-1; 15 bases line up with TRBD2. The V and J ends lost 4 bases and 0 bases, in that order; junction bases with no gene match: 5. This CDR3 has 18 residues. CDR1 SGHDT and CDR2 YYEEEE come from the germline V gene. The CDR3 DNA reads as TGTGCCAGCAGCCCGGGACTAGCGGGGGGAAGCTCCTACAATGAGCAGTTCTTC. Residues: CASSPGLAGGSSYNEQFF. The whole variable domain, remainder taken from reference TRBV5-6 and TRBJ2-1, is DAGVTQSPTHLIKTRGQQVTLRCSPKSGHDTVSWYQQALGQGPQFIFQYYEEEERQRGNFPDRFSGHQFPNYSSELNVNALLLGDSALYLCASSPGLAGGSSYNEQFFGPGTRLTVL.

The V and J genes are TRBV6-1 and TRBJ1-2; D perhaps matches TRBD1 (5 bases). Trimming took off 2 bases at V and 7 bases at J, with 17 bases between the two ends. Germline loops: CDR1 MNHNS, CDR2 SASEGT. The length of the CDR3 is 15 residues. The CDR3 reads CASSERGIGEGGYTF. The CDR3 DNA sequence: TGTGCCAGCAGTGAAAGGGGAATAGGCGAAGGTGGCTACACCTTC.

The chain recombines TRBV18 with TRBJ1-5, with D perhaps matching TRBD1 (6 bases). In germline, CDR1 is KGHSH, CDR2 LQKENI. V was trimmed by 5 bases and J by 1 base, leaving 12 bases between them. The CDR3 has 15 amino acids. CDR3 DNA sequence: TGTGCCAGCTCATCAAATACAGGGAGCAATCAGCCCCAGCATTTT. Its protein product is CASSSNTGSNQPQHF.

This clone was seen just once. CDR3 residues: CASSNRNNSPLHF. The CDR3 nucleotides read TGTGCCAGCAGTAACAGAAATAATTCACCCCTCCACTTT. The chain uses TRBV27 and TRBJ1-6; unclear D gene. CDR1 MNHEY and CDR2 SMNVEV come from the germline V gene (reference sequence). The V gene lost 5 bases and the J gene lost 5 bases, with 7 bases spanning the gap. The CDR3 is 13 residues long.

The chain combines TRBV6-5 with TRBJ1-2; perhaps TRBD1 as D (5 bases). Germline lookup yields CDR1 MNHEY and CDR2 SVGAGI. The CDR3 is made up of 14 amino acids. V lost 7 bases, J lost 5 bases, and 17 bases lay in between. In DNA form, the CDR3 reads TGTGCCAGCATCGACCGACAGTCTCCTTATGGCTACACCTTC. This translates into CASIDRQSPYGYTF.

The V call is TRBV5-4, the J call TRBJ1-1; D possibly corresponds to TRBD1 (6 bases). Germline-derived CDR1 and CDR2 are SGHNT and YYREEE (reference sequence). The CDR3 runs 15 residues. V was pared by 0 bases and J by 3 bases, with 12 bases between. The CDR3 region is CASSLGGGLDTEAFF. The DNA of the CDR3 is TGTGCCAGCAGCTTGGGGGGGGGCTTGGACACTGAAGCTTTCTTT.

The CDR3: CASSHLGHDQPQHF. For the CDR3, the DNA is TGTGCCAGCAGTCACCTCGGACATGATCAGCCCCAGCATTTT. The chain recombines TRBV27 with TRBJ1-5, with D maybe TRBD1 (5 bases). The CDR3 covers 14 residues. V lost 5 bases to trimming and J lost 5 bases, with 13 bases between them. Per the germline V gene, CDR1 is MNHEY and CDR2 is SMNVEV (reference sequence).

Concerning this clone: The junction departs from the called germline gene at one end, perhaps through a read error. The chain has TRBV4-2 and TRBJ1-4, with D perhaps matching TRBD1 (6 bases). CDR3 length equals 16 residues. Germline lookup yields CDR1 LGHNA and CDR2 YNFKEQ. CDR3 amino acids: CASSQDWAGRGETLFF. Written as DNA, the CDR3 is TGTGCCAGCAGCCAAGATTGGGCAGGGAGGGGGGAAACACTGTTTTTT.